These 24 T cell receptor beta chains were all obtained from the same sample, sequenced in a study of shared clonotypes between healthy human individuals. TCRdb keeps only in-frame clones here, not all; method: immunoSEQ multiplex PCR. The repertoire holds some 500,000 clones, with 65% to 80% as singletons. Sequencing was performed on PBMCs. These receptors were obtained from a woman in her forties in good health. Some clones in this sample may be carry-over from other donors' samples.

This clone was seen repeatedly, ten times or more. The V and J genes are TRBV28 and TRBJ1-5; D gene uncertain. Deletions cut 4 bases from V and 4 bases from J, with 8 bases between. The germline gives CDR1 MDHEN, CDR2 SYDVKM. This CDR3 has 13 amino acids. CDR3 DNA: TGTGCCAGCAGTTCATTTTCTAATCAGCCCCAGCATTTT. Protein: CASSSFSNQPQHF.

The V and J genes are TRBV28 and TRBJ1-1; tentative D call: TRBD1 (5 bases). The CDR3 loop spans 11 amino acids. Germline V gene sequence: CDR1 MDHEN, CDR2 SYDVKM. Trimming stripped 11 bases from V and 4 bases from J, with 11 bases between. The CDR3 region is CAGSGPTEAFF. The CDR3 region has the DNA TGTGCCGGGTCGGGGCCCACTGAAGCTTTCTTT.

The chain couples TRBV30 to TRBJ1-3; tentatively, D is TRBD1 (5 bases). This CDR3 has 13 amino acids. Trimming shortened V by 3 bases and J by 3 bases, and 9 bases separated the two germline ends. Germline lookup yields CDR1 GTSNPN and CDR2 SVGIG (reference sequence). CDR3 region: CAWSLTVGNTIYF. The CDR3 bases are TGTGCCTGGAGCCTGACAGTTGGAAACACCATATATTTT. The whole variable domain, filled in from reference TRBV30 and TRBJ1-3, reads SQTIHQWPATLVQPVGSPLSLECTVEGTSNPNLYWYRQAAGRGLQLLFYSVGIGQISSEVPQNLSASRPQDRQFILSSKKLLLSDSGFYLCAWSLTVGNTIYFGEGSWLTVV.

Concerning this clone: This sample also contains other DNA sequences that code for the same CDR3. V usage is TRBV9 and J usage is TRBJ2-1, with 11 bases lining up with TRBD2. V shed 1 base and J 4 bases; nucleotides not matched to a gene: 4. This CDR3 region has 16 residues. CDR1 is SGDLS and CDR2 is YYNGEE in the germline V gene. CDR3 sequence reads: CASSVSGTSGYNEQFF. CDR3 in DNA: TGTGCCAGCAGCGTATCAGGGACTAGCGGATACAATGAGCAGTTCTTC.

V usage is TRBV2 and J usage is TRBJ2-1; TRBD1 aligns across 8 bases. The CDR3 is 15 amino acids. Trimming cost V 4 bases and J 8 bases; bases outside gene matches: 10. Germline lookup yields CDR1 SNHLY and CDR2 FYNNEI. Here the CDR3 DNA reads TGTGCCAGCAGTGTTGACAGGGGTAGGTTCGATGAGCAGTTCTTC. It yields the protein CASSVDRGRFDEQFF.

The J gene is TRBJ1-5, the V gene TRBV29-1; no clear D gene. V gave up 4 bases and J gave up 2 bases, with 9 bases separating them. The V gene's germline CDR1 is SQVTM and CDR2 ANQGSEA. This CDR3 is 13 amino acids long. In nucleotides, the CDR3 is TGCAGCGTTGCCTCCGGGGGCAATCAGCCCCAGCATTTT. Encoded protein: CSVASGGNQPQHF.

The chain uses TRBV28 and TRBJ1-2, with 11 positions matching TRBD1. The CDR3 is 15 amino acids. The J segment lost 5 bases and the V segment lost 3 bases, leaving 5 bases of the junction unmatched. The germline CDR1 and CDR2 sequences are MDHEN and SYDVKM. CDR3 sequence: CASSFRTGGRYGYTF. The CDR3 DNA reads TGTGCCAGCAGTTTTCGGACAGGGGGCCGGTATGGCTACACCTTC.

This clone was observed a single time. The gene calls are TRBV4-1 and TRBJ1-4; D unclear. The CDR3 contains 14 residues. Trimming pared 3 bases from V and 5 bases from J, leaving 10 bases between. In germline, CDR1 is MGHRA, CDR2 YSYEKL. This chain's CDR3 is CASSQSALNEKLFF. CDR3 coding DNA: TGCGCCAGCAGCCAGTCCGCTCTGAATGAAAAACTGTTTTTT.

Of note for this clone: At one end the junction does not follow the germline gene, possibly because of a read error. The J gene is TRBJ2-2, the V gene TRBV7-9, with a tentative D call TRBD2 (6 bases). The germline V gene encodes CDR1 SEHNR and CDR2 FQNEAQ (reference sequence). This CDR3 has 16 residues. The CDR3 DNA sequence: TGTGCCAGCATCACCGCCGGGACTTGGGGCACCGGGAAGCTGTTTTTT. Translation gives CASITAGTWGTGKLFF.

This chain connects TRBV28 to TRBJ2-3; no clear D. The V and J ends lost 7 bases and 0 bases respectively, with 8 bases between them. This CDR3 has 13 amino acids. From germline, CDR1 is MDHEN and CDR2 SYDVKM. CDR3 region: CASTGLSTDTQYF. The DNA for the CDR3 is TGTGCCAGCACAGGTCTAAGCACAGATACGCAGTATTTT. Supplemented by reference TRBV28 and TRBJ2-3, the full variable domain reads DVKVTQSSRYLVKRTGEKVFLECVQDMDHENMFWYRQDPGLGLRLIYFSYDVKMKEKGDIPEGYSVSREKKERFSLILESASTNQTSMYLCASTGLSTDTQYFGPGTRLTVL.

This clone has at least ten counts. The chain couples TRBV19 to TRBJ2-3; unclear D gene. Trimming left V 5 bases short and J 3 bases short, with 9 bases between. Germline CDR1 reads LNHDA; CDR2 reads SQIVND (reference sequence). CDR3 length equals 13 residues. CDR3 sequence: CASSPPATDTQYF. The CDR3 nucleotides read TGTGCCAGTAGTCCACCAGCGACAGATACGCAGTATTTT.

V usage is TRBV11-2 and J usage is TRBJ1-1, with D unresolved. There are 13 residues in the CDR3. Germline V gene sequence: CDR1 SGHAT, CDR2 FQNNGV. V was cut by 0 bases and J by 3 bases, with 5 bases left in between. The DNA for the CDR3 is TGTGCCAGCAGCTTAGATACCCACACTGAAGCTTTCTTT. Amino acid sequence: CASSLDTHTEAFF.

The chain joins TRBV18 to TRBJ2-1, with 7 bases identical to TRBD2. Trimming at V came to 1 base and at J to 5 bases, leaving 5 bases not matched to a gene. The germline CDR1 and CDR2 sequences are KGHSH and LQKENI. This CDR3 comprises 15 residues. CDR3 DNA: TGTGCCAGCTCACCACAAGCGGGAACAAACAATGAGCAGTTCTTC. Translated: CASSPQAGTNNEQFF.

This clone was recorded once. The chain combines TRBV7-3 with TRBJ2-7, with D maybe TRBD1 (6 bases). Germline CDR1 reads SGHTA; CDR2 reads FQGTGA. CDR3 length: 14 amino acids. V was cut by 6 bases and J by 1 base, with 13 bases left in between. The CDR3 bases are TGTGCCAGCAGTCCAGGGACAACGTCCTACGAGCAGTACTTC. This gives the protein CASSPGTTSYEQYF.

The J gene is TRBJ1-1, the V gene TRBV5-4; 8 nucleotides line up with TRBD1. This CDR3 is 14 amino acids long. Per germline, CDR1 SGHNT and CDR2 YYREEE (reference sequence). V shed 4 bases and J 1 base; nucleotides not matched to a gene: 3. CDR3 sequence: CASSLGQANTEAFF. CDR3 in DNA: TGTGCCAGCAGCCTGGGACAGGCGAACACTGAAGCTTTCTTT.

This rearrangement joins TRBV6-1 to TRBJ1-2, with D perhaps TRBD1 (5 bases). Per germline, CDR1 MNHNS and CDR2 SASEGT. V was clipped by 3 bases and J by 4 bases, with 15 bases between them. This CDR3 spans 15 amino acids. The CDR3 DNA reads as TGTGCCAGCAGTGATCGACAGAAACTCGGCTATGGCTACACCTTC. Translated: CASSDRQKLGYGYTF.

The chain joins TRBV7-3 to TRBJ2-2; TRBD2 aligns across 9 bases. Unmatched junction bases numbered 4, after V lost 3 bases and J lost 5 bases. The length of the CDR3 is 15 residues. Per germline, CDR1 SGHTA and CDR2 FQGTGA. This CDR3 is CASSFGGRETGELFF. Here the CDR3 DNA reads TGTGCCAGCAGCTTCGGCGGGAGGGAAACCGGGGAGCTGTTTTTT.

The rearrangement uses TRBV10-3 and TRBJ2-3, with D unclear. The CDR3 is made up of 15 amino acids. The germline gives CDR1 ENHRY, CDR2 SYGVKD. V lost 4 bases to trimming and J lost 3 bases, with 14 bases between them. The CDR3 DNA follows: TGTGCCATCAGTGCAACGGACCCCACTACAGATACGCAGTATTTT. Protein: CAISATDPTTDTQYF.

Details on this clone: The sample holds other DNA sequences that translate to the same CDR3. V is TRBV18 and J is TRBJ1-1; 7 positions agree with TRBD1. Germline V gene sequence: CDR1 KGHSH, CDR2 LQKENI. The V and J ends lost 2 bases and 5 bases, in that order; junction bases with no gene match: 5. The length of the CDR3 is 14 residues. The CDR3 protein is CASSPLQGRTEAFF. The CDR3 DNA is TGTGCCAGCTCACCATTACAGGGGAGGACTGAAGCTTTCTTT. The variable domain in full, completed from reference TRBV18 and TRBJ1-1, reads NAGVMQNPRHLVRRRGQEARLRCSPMKGHSHVYWYRQLPEEGLKFMVYLQKENIIDESGMPKERFSAEFPKEGPSILRIQQVVRGDSAAYFCASSPLQGRTEAFFGQGTRLTVV.

At least ten counts were recorded for this clone. The rearrangement links TRBV9 to TRBJ2-7, with D hard to call. Germline V gives CDR1 SGDLS, CDR2 YYNGEE. CDR3 size: 13 residues. V gave up 0 bases and J gave up 5 bases, with 9 bases separating them. CDR3 in amino acids: CASSVGEPNEQYF. The CDR3 region has the DNA TGTGCCAGCAGCGTAGGGGAACCCAACGAGCAGTACTTC.

Written as DNA, the CDR3 is TGTGCCAGCAGTTTGGTCGGGGAGTCCTACAATGAGCAGTTCTTC. It specifies CASSLVGESYNEQFF. This chain joins TRBV28 and TRBJ2-1; maybe TRBD2 (5 bases). The ends were cut back, 3 bases at V and 1 base at J, with 10 bases in the middle. The CDR3 is 15 residues long. Germline-derived CDR1 and CDR2 are MDHEN and SYDVKM.

Points on this clone: A read error may produce the germline difference seen at one junction end. CDR3 DNA sequence: TGTGCCAGCAGAGAGGGACAGGGTGAGACCGAGGAGCTGTTTTTT. This translates into CASREGQGETEELFF. V and J are TRBV6-4 and TRBJ2-2; 9 bases match TRBD1. Per the germline V gene, CDR1 is MRHNA and CDR2 is SNTAGT. The CDR3 extends over 15 amino acids.

This chain links TRBV28 with TRBJ1-3; D is ambiguous. This CDR3 spans 13 amino acids. CDR1 and CDR2 from the germline V gene are MDHEN and SYDVKM. The V end was cut by 5 bases, the J end by 6 bases, with 11 bases between. The chain's CDR3 is CASSTSGKNTIYF. The DNA for the CDR3 is TGTGCCAGCAGTACTTCCGGGAAAAACACCATATATTTT.

This chain joins TRBV9 and TRBJ1-2; the match to TRBD1 covers 9 bases. Trimming at V came to 0 bases and at J to 6 bases, leaving 3 bases not matched to a gene. Germline V CDR1 and CDR2: SGDLS, YYNGEE. CDR3 length: 14 residues. The CDR3 DNA follows: TGTGCCAGCAGCGTAGCCGGGACAGGGAATGGCTACACCTTC. The encoded protein is CASSVAGTGNGYTF.